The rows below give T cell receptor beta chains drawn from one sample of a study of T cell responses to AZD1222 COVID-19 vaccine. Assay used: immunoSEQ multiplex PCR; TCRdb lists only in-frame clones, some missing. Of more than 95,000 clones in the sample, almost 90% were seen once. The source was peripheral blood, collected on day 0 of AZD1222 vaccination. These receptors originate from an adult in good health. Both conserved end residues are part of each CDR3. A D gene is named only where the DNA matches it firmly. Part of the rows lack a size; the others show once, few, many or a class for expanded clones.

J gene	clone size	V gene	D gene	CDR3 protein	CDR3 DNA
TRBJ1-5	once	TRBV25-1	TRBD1	CASSPPGDRNQPQHF	TGTGCCAGCAGCCCGCCAGGGGACAGGAATCAGCCCCAGCATTTT
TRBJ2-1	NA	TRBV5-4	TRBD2	CASSSPGRGAAEQFF	TGTGCCAGCAGCTCCCCGGGGCGGGGGGCCGCTGAGCAGTTCTTC
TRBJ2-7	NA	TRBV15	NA	CATSSGRTASYEQYF	TGTGCCACCAGCAGCGGGCGGACAGCTTCCTACGAGCAGTACTTC
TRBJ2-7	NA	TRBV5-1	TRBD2	CASSRDSAGVGEQYF	TGCGCCAGCAGCAGAGATTCCGCGGGGGTAGGGGAGCAGTACTTC
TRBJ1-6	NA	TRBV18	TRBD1	CASSLGTGAHYNSPLHF	TGTGCCAGCTCACTAGGGACAGGAGCACACTATAATTCACCCCTCCACTTT
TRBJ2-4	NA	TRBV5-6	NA	CASSLLSQLAKNIQYF	TGTGCCAGCAGCTTACTCTCTCAGCTAGCCAAAAACATTCAGTACTTC
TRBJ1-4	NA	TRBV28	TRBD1	CASRGGTATNEKLFF	TGTGCCAGCAGGGGTGGGACAGCAACTAATGAAAAACTGTTTTTT
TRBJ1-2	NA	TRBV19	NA	CASSIDRLTDNYGYTF	TGTGCCAGTAGTATAGATCGCCTGACAGACAACTATGGCTACACCTTC
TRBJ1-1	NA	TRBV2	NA	CASSEPVRNTEAFF	TGTGCCAGCAGTGAACCAGTAAGGAACACTGAAGCTTTCTTT
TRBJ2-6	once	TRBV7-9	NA	CPQGTTFTGANVLTF	TGTCCCCAGGGGACGACTTTTACTGGGGCCAACGTCCTGACTTTC
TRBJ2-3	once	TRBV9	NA	CASSVLQEDTQYF	TGTGCCAGCAGCGTTCTACAGGAGGATACGCAGTATTTT
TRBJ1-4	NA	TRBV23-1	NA	CASSQCPATTEKLFF	TGCGCCAGCAGTCAATGCCCGGCGACGACGGAAAAACTGTTTTTT
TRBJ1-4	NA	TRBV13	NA	CASSLAVTLNEKLFF	TGTGCCAGCAGCTTAGCGGTCACCCTTAATGAAAAACTGTTTTTT
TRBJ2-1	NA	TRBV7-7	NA	CASSLAPRGINEQFF	TGTGCCAGCAGCTTAGCTCCCAGGGGAATCAATGAGCAGTTCTTC
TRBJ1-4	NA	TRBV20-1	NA	CSASNRSTNEKLFF	TGCAGTGCTAGTAACAGATCAACTAATGAAAAACTGTTTTTT
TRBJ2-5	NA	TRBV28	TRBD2	CASSSGLAGAKETQYF	TGTGCCAGCAGCTCGGGACTAGCGGGGGCGAAAGAGACCCAGTACTTC
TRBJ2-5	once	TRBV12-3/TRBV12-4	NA	CASRTDSRETQYF	TGTGCCAGCAGGACGGACTCTCGGGAGACCCAGTACTTC
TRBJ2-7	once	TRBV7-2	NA	CASSLVIPLREQYF	TGTGCCAGCAGCTTAGTTATACCCTTGAGGGAGCAGTACTTC
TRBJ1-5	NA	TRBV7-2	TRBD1	CASSPGQGRDQPQHF	TGTGCCAGCAGCCCAGGACAGGGAAGGGATCAGCCCCAGCATTTT
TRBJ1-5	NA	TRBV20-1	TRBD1	CSASSRTGTQPQHF	TGCAGTGCTAGTAGCCGGACAGGGACCCAGCCCCAGCATTTT
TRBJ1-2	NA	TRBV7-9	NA	CASSLQSAYGYTF	TGTGCCAGCAGCTTACAGTCAGCCTATGGCTACACCTTC
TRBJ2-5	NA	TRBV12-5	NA	CASGGTNQETQYF	TGTGCTAGTGGCGGGACGAACCAAGAGACCCAGTACTTC
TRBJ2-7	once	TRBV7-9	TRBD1	CASSLLGQVSYEQYF	TGTGCCAGCAGCTTATTGGGACAGGTGTCCTACGAGCAGTACTTC
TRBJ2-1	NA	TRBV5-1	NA	CASRFRAGRNEQFF	TGCGCCAGCAGATTCCGGGCAGGGCGAAATGAGCAGTTCTTC
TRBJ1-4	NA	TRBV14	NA	CASSPGLGKLFF	TGTGCCAGCAGCCCCGGGCTTGGAAAACTGTTTTTT
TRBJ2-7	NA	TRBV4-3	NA	CASSSLAYGGPYEQYF	TGCGCCAGCAGCTCTCTAGCATATGGGGGGCCCTACGAGCAGTACTTC
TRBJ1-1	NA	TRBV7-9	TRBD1	CASSLEDRGRFF	TGTGCCAGCAGCTTAGAAGACAGGGGGAGGTTCTTT
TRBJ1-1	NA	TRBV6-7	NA	CASSYQGDTEAFF	TGTGCCAGCAGTTACCAGGGAGACACTGAAGCTTTCTTT
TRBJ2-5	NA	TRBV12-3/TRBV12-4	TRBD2	CASSYVGTSVHF	TGTGCCAGCAGTTATGTGGGGACTAGCGTTCACTTC
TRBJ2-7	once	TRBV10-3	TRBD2	CAISESNSGLAGGLDEYF	TGTGCCATCAGTGAGTCGAATTCGGGACTAGCGGGAGGCCTCGATGAGTACTTC
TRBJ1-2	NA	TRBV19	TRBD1	CASRTGTGNYGYTF	TGTGCCAGTAGAACCGGGACAGGGAACTATGGCTACACCTTC
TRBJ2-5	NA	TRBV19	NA	CASSGVPTGQETQYF	TGTGCCAGTAGCGGGGTCCCGACCGGTCAAGAGACCCAGTACTTC
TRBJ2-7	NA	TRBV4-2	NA	CASSQDMESHEQYF	TGTGCCAGCAGCCAAGATATGGAGTCCCACGAGCAGTACTTC
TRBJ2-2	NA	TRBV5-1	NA	CASSLVSGAVTGELFF	TGCGCCAGCAGCTTGGTGTCGGGGGCGGTCACCGGGGAGCTGTTTTTT
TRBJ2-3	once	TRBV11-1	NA	CASSNRDTITDTQYF	TGTGCCAGCAGCAACCGGGACACCATCACAGATACGCAGTATTTT
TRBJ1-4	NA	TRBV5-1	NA	CASSFWASAGEKLFF	TGCGCCAGCAGCTTTTGGGCATCGGCGGGTGAAAAACTGTTTTTT
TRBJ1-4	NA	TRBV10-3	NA	CAISESWGASTREKLFF	TGTGCCATCAGTGAATCGTGGGGAGCCTCAACTAGGGAAAAACTGTTTTTT
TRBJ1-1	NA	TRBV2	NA	CASSGQTRSEAFF	TGTGCCAGCAGTGGACAGACCAGGAGTGAAGCTTTCTTT
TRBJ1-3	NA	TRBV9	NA	CASSVGTAFSGNTIYF	TGTGCCAGCAGCGTAGGCACCGCCTTCTCTGGAAACACCATATATTTT
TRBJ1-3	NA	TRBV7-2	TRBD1	CASSSEGATGNTIYF	TGTGCCAGCAGCTCCGAGGGGGCTACAGGAAACACCATATATTTT
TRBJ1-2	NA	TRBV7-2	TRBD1	CASSSQGAPYGYTF	TGTGCCAGCAGCTCACAGGGGGCCCCTTATGGCTACACCTTC
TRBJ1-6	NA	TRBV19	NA	CASSITTEYNSPLHF	TGTGCCAGTAGTATTACGACAGAATATAATTCACCCCTCCACTTT
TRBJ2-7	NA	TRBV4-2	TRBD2	CASSRRTSGREAGEQYF	TGTGCCAGCAGCCGTAGGACTAGCGGGAGGGAGGCAGGGGAGCAGTACTTC
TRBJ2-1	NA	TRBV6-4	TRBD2	CASSEAAGLAGKYNEQFF	TGTGCCAGCAGTGAAGCGGCGGGACTAGCGGGAAAATACAATGAGCAGTTCTTC
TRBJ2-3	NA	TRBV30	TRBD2	CAWSTFSGGATDTQYF	TGTGCCTGGAGTACCTTTAGCGGGGGGGCGACAGATACGCAGTATTTT
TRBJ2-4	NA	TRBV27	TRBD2	CASRRALTSGSTKNIQYF	TGTGCCAGCAGACGGGCCCTGACTAGCGGGAGTACCAAAAACATTCAGTACTTC
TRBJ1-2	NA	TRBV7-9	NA	CASSLAPLGEVLGFYGYTF	TGTGCCAGCAGCTTAGCTCCCCTCGGGGAGGTACTCGGCTTCTATGGCTACACCTTC
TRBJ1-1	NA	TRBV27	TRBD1	CASLRQGMNTEAFF	TGTGCCAGTCTTAGACAGGGGATGAACACTGAAGCTTTCTTT
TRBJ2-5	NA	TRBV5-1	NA	CASSLAVGETQYF	TGCGCCAGCAGCTTGGCGGTGGGAGAGACCCAGTACTTC